Detailed here is one T cell receptor beta chain. This table comes from immunoSEQ multiplex PCR, and its TCRdb copy is limited to in-frame clones, with some not included. The table shows 130,000 to 150,000 clones, with roughly three quarters occurring only once. The data stem from a study of blood T cell repertoires in COVID-19. Germline loops: CDR1 MNHEY, CDR2 SVGAGI. J gave up 3 bases and V 5 bases, and 4 bases lay outside the gene matches. There are 14 residues in the CDR3. The material sequenced was peripheral blood. V is TRBV6-5 and J is TRBJ2-7; 10 bases are shared with TRBD1. The TCR sequence derives from a man aged 55 to 70 with acute or convalescent COVID-19. The CDR3 protein is CASSRQGAGYEQYF. DNA for the CDR3: TGTGCCAGCAGTCGACAGGGGGCGGGCTACGAGCAGTACTTC.